The 27 T cell receptor beta chains below come from one sample, sequenced in a study of T-cell reconstitution after alpha-beta-depleted transplantation in children. Researchers prepared the TCRbeta library using unique molecular identifiers, the study reports. TCRdb re-derived calls from the PCR reads in MiXCR, one entry per CDR3 protein. This table has about 1,000,000 distinct CDR3 sequences, about 31% appearing once. Sequenced material: PBMCs, mostly from graft donor cells, taken 360 days after TCRalphabeta/CD19-depleted stem cell transplant. The source is a boy in the first two years of life who had a stem cell transplant for SCID, so the T cells may come from the graft donor.

The V and J genes are TRBV20-1 and TRBJ2-3; 9 nucleotides match TRBD1. Trimming removed 5 bases from V and 1 base from J; junction bases left unmatched: 7. In germline, CDR1 is DFQATT, CDR2 SNEGSKA (reference sequence). The CDR3 runs to 15 residues. CDR3 bases: TGCAGTGCTTGTTCACGACAGGGGGGCACAGATACGCAGTATTTT. The encoded protein is CSACSRQGGTDTQYF.

J is TRBJ2-5 and V is TRBV11-2, with 11 bases lining up with TRBD2. Germline V lookup: CDR1 SGHAT, CDR2 FQNNGV. This CDR3 contains 16 residues. Trimming removed 1 base from V and 7 bases from J; junction bases left unmatched: 8. The CDR3 DNA reads as TGTGCCAGCAGCTTAGGTCTAGCGGGGGGACTAGGGACCCAGTACTTC. Its translation: CASSLGLAGGLGTQYF.

This clonotype occurred a few times. The junction departs from the called germline gene at one end, perhaps through a read error. V is TRBV5-1 and J is TRBJ2-5, with TRBD2 as a possible D gene (6 bases). The CDR3 covers 11 residues. CDR1 and CDR2 from the germline V gene are SGHRS and YFSETQ. The CDR3 DNA is TGCGCCAGCAGCTTGGGGACTACACGGCACTTC. This gives the protein CASSLGTTRHF.

This sequence joins TRBV13 and TRBJ2-3, with TRBD2 matching 11 bases. Germline values: CDR1 PRHDT, CDR2 FYEKMQ (reference sequence). The J segment lost 2 bases and the V segment lost 5 bases, leaving 9 bases of the junction unmatched. This CDR3 comprises 17 residues. This CDR3 is CASSALLAGVTTDTQYF. CDR3 bases: TGTGCCAGCAGCGCCCTACTAGCGGGGGTTACCACAGATACGCAGTATTTT.

This clonotype was observed a handful of times. The chain carries TRBV4-2 and TRBJ2-2; D unclear. V was cut by 4 bases and J by 5 bases, with 14 bases left in between. The CDR3 length is 15 residues. CDR1 is LGHNA, CDR2 YNFKEQ, per germline. The CDR3: CASSPNQVKTGELFF. CDR3 nucleotides: TGTGCCAGCAGCCCCAACCAGGTCAAAACCGGGGAGCTGTTTTTT.

This chain uses TRBV20-1 with TRBJ2-2, with 13 positions matching TRBD2. The germline V gene has CDR1 DFQATT and CDR2 SNEGSKA (reference sequence). V lost 6 bases, J lost 3 bases, and 7 bases stayed unmatched. This CDR3 is 16 amino acids long. The chain's CDR3 is CSAPTSGGAYTGELFF. CDR3 nucleotides: TGCAGTGCCCCTACTAGCGGGGGGGCTTACACCGGGGAGCTGTTTTTT.

The chain links TRBV12-3 or TRBV12-4 to TRBJ1-1, with a tentative D call TRBD1 (6 bases). V was pared by 5 bases and J by 4 bases, with 11 bases between. This CDR3 contains 13 residues. CDR3 in amino acids: CASSPHRVTEAFF. The DNA of the CDR3 is TGTGCCAGCAGTCCTCACAGGGTCACTGAAGCTTTCTTT.

This chain joins TRBV7-2 and TRBJ1-2; D possibly corresponds to TRBD1 (5 bases). The CDR3 covers 17 residues. V was pared by 1 base and J by 3 bases, with 18 bases between. The V gene's germline CDR1 is SGHTA and CDR2 FQGNSA. In DNA form, the CDR3 reads TGTGCCAGCAGCTTAGGAGGTCCAGGGTGGGAGTACTATGGCTACACCTTC. Protein sequence: CASSLGGPGWEYYGYTF.

A word on this clonotype: At one of its ends the junction is not consistent with the germline gene, which may arise from a read error. The chain has TRBV10-3 and TRBJ2-1; D remains unclear. The CDR3 extends over 15 amino acids. Germline CDR1 ENHRY, CDR2 SYGVKD. CDR3 residues: CAISERRPSNNEQFF. The CDR3 DNA follows: TGTGCCATCAGTGAACGTCGGCCAAGCAACAATGAGCAGTTTTTC.

The rearrangement links TRBV4-1 to TRBJ1-5; 7 positions agree with TRBD1. After removal of 4 bases from V and 0 bases from J, the junction contained 9 bases not matched to a gene. Germline values: CDR1 MGHRA, CDR2 YSYEKL. The CDR3 consists of 17 residues. The CDR3 region has the DNA TGCGCCAGCAGCCGAATCCCGACAGGGTTTAGCAATCAGCCCCAGCATTTT. Protein: CASSRIPTGFSNQPQHF.

The genes are TRBV4-2 and TRBJ2-1; D not certain. Germline lookup yields CDR1 LGHNA and CDR2 YNFKEQ. The V and J ends lost 0 bases and 10 bases respectively, with 13 bases between them. CDR3 size: 14 residues. The CDR3 loop is CASSQDRAGKEQFF. The CDR3 DNA sequence: TGTGCCAGCAGCCAAGATAGGGCCGGAAAGGAGCAGTTCTTC.

The table lists this clonotype with many counts. As DNA, the CDR3 is TGTGCCAGCAGTCTGACAGGGCTAGCCAAAAACATTCAGTACTTC. It encodes CASSLTGLAKNIQYF. The chain combines TRBV27 with TRBJ2-4; 7 bases are shared with TRBD1. This CDR3 has 15 residues. Germline V gene sequence: CDR1 MNHEY, CDR2 SMNVEV (reference sequence). The J segment lost 0 bases and the V segment lost 5 bases, leaving 4 bases of the junction unmatched.

Many counts were recorded for this clonotype. V usage is TRBV12-3 or TRBV12-4 and J usage is TRBJ2-5; 12 nucleotides match TRBD2. The CDR3 contains 15 residues. The J segment lost 4 bases and the V segment lost 7 bases, leaving 7 bases of the junction unmatched. CDR3 protein: CASTWTSGAGETQYF. The CDR3 DNA is TGTGCCAGCACCTGGACTAGCGGGGCGGGAGAGACCCAGTACTTC.

The CDR3 loop reads CASSPRDRVQTQYF. CDR3 nucleotide sequence: TGTGCCAGCAGCCCCCGGGACAGGGTTCAGACCCAGTACTTC. This rearrangement joins TRBV3-1 to TRBJ2-5; 9 nucleotides agree with TRBD1. The CDR3 runs 14 residues. Germline loops: CDR1 LGHDT, CDR2 YNNKEL (reference sequence). V shed 4 bases and J 6 bases; nucleotides not matched to a gene: 6.

V gene TRBV20-1 combines with J gene TRBJ2-6, with D maybe TRBD2 (7 bases). Germline V CDR1 and CDR2: DFQATT, SNEGSKA (reference sequence). This CDR3 is 17 amino acids long. V dropped 5 bases and J dropped 4 bases, with 21 bases sitting between them. CDR3 bases: TGCAGTGCTCCCCATTGGATCGGGGGGCGAGGGGCCAACGTCCTGACTTTC. Translation gives CSAPHWIGGRGANVLTF.

The chain has TRBV10-3 and TRBJ2-2; 8 bases align to TRBD2. This CDR3 is built from 15 residues. CDR1 and CDR2 from the germline V gene are ENHRY and SYGVKD. The junction had 5 bases not matched to a gene; V was cut back by 8 bases and J by 0 bases. CDR3 sequence reads: CAISPGGANTGELFF. The CDR3 DNA is TGTGCCATCTCCCCCGGGGGGGCGAACACCGGGGAGCTGTTTTTT.

The chain combines TRBV11-2 with TRBJ2-1, with 8 bases lining up with TRBD1. Germline trimming cut 1 base from V and 6 bases from J; bases unmatched to any gene: 5. Germline assignment: CDR1 SGHAT and CDR2 FQNNGV. CDR3 length: 15 amino acids. The CDR3 loop is CASSLGGQVGNEQFF. The CDR3 DNA reads as TGTGCCAGCAGCTTAGGGGGACAGGTTGGCAATGAGCAGTTCTTC. Drawing the rest from reference TRBV11-2 and TRBJ2-1, the complete variable domain is EAGVAQSPRYKIIEKRQSVAFWCNPISGHATLYWYQQILGQGPKLLIQFQNNGVVDDSQLPKDRFSAERLKGVDSTLKIQPAKLEDSAVYLCASSLGGQVGNEQFFGPGTRLTVL.

This clonotype was observed a handful of times. The CDR3 sequence is CASAFPPGDLLGNTIYF. DNA for the CDR3: TGTGCCAGCGCTTTCCCTCCCGGGGACCTCTTGGGAAACACCATATATTTT. The chain links TRBV7-2 to TRBJ1-3, with D possibly matching TRBD1 (5 bases). CDR3 length: 17 amino acids. CDR1 is SGHTA, CDR2 FQGNSA, per germline. The V gene lost 8 bases and the J gene lost 4 bases, with 24 bases spanning the gap. The whole variable domain, filled in from reference TRBV7-2 and TRBJ1-3, reads GAGVSQSPSNKVTEKGKDVELRCDPISGHTALYWYRQSLGQGLEFLIYFQGNSAPDKSGLPSDRFSAERTGGSVSTLTIQRTQQEDSAVYLCASAFPPGDLLGNTIYFGEGSWLTVV.

This clonotype was seen only once. V is TRBV18 and J is TRBJ2-3; D is unresolved. V was pared by 3 bases and J by 4 bases, with 8 bases between. Germline V lookup: CDR1 KGHSH, CDR2 LQKENI. This CDR3 has 13 residues. The CDR3: CASSPPYPDTQYF. The CDR3 DNA sequence: TGTGCCAGCTCACCGCCTTATCCAGATACGCAGTATTTT.

This clonotype was seen many times. An end of the junction differs from the germline gene, which may be a read error. This chain links TRBV5-1 with TRBJ1-1; D is unresolved. This CDR3 is built from 12 residues. Germline V lookup: CDR1 SGHRS, CDR2 YFSETQ. The CDR3 DNA reads as TGTGCCAGCAGCTTAGGAAGGACTGAAGCTTTCTTT. Protein sequence: CASSLGRTEAFF.

The sample holds a few counts of this clonotype. The rearrangement links TRBV13 to TRBJ2-1; 8 bases fit TRBD2. The CDR3 has 15 amino acids. Trimming cost V 4 bases and J 7 bases; bases outside gene matches: 9. Looked up from germline, CDR1 is PRHDT and CDR2 is FYEKMQ (reference sequence). CDR3 residues: CASSSGGREGNEQFF. CDR3 nucleotides: TGTGCCAGCAGCTCGGGGGGGCGAGAGGGAAATGAGCAGTTCTTC. Full variable domain (remainder filled in from reference TRBV13 and TRBJ2-1): AAGVIQSPRHLIKEKRETATLKCYPIPRHDTVYWYQQGPGQDPQFLISFYEKMQSDKGSIPDRFSAQQFSDYHSELNMSSLELGDSALYFCASSSGGREGNEQFFGPGTRLTVL.

This chain joins TRBV15 and TRBJ1-1, with TRBD1 as a possible D gene (5 bases). Germline values: CDR1 LNHNV, CDR2 YYDKDF (reference sequence). Trimming shortened V by 5 bases and J by 0 bases, and 16 bases separated the two germline ends. This CDR3 spans 16 amino acids. CDR3 nucleotide sequence: TGTGCCACCAGCCCACGGGGGGACGGGATGAACACTGAAGCTTTCTTT. It is translated as CATSPRGDGMNTEAFF. The variable domain in full, completed from reference TRBV15 and TRBJ1-1, reads DAMVIQNPRYQVTQFGKPVTLSCSQTLNHNVMYWYQQKSSQAPKLLFHYYDKDFNNEADTPDNFQSRRPNTSFCFLDIRSPGLGDTAMYLCATSPRGDGMNTEAFFGQGTRLTVV.

The chain recombines TRBV20-1 with TRBJ2-1, with D perhaps TRBD1 (6 bases). Trimming took 4 bases from V and 10 from J, leaving 17 bases between them. This CDR3 comprises 13 residues. Germline lookup yields CDR1 DFQATT and CDR2 SNEGSKA (reference sequence). As DNA, the CDR3 is TGCAGTGCTACCCACCCACAGGGTGGGGAGCAGTTCTTC. This translates into CSATHPQGGEQFF.

The chain has TRBV12-3 or TRBV12-4 and TRBJ2-7, with 8 bases lining up with TRBD1. This CDR3 is 16 amino acids long. Trimming took 1 base from V and 5 from J; bases not matched to a gene: 10. The CDR3 DNA reads TGTGCCAGCAGTTTAGGGCAGGGGGCTTTAGGGGACGAGCAGTACTTC. The encoded protein is CASSLGQGALGDEQYF.

The genes are TRBV5-5 and TRBJ2-1, with 8 nucleotides matching TRBD2. The CDR3 is 15 amino acids. The junction had 11 bases not matched to a gene; V was cut back by 5 bases and J by 7 bases. CDR1 and CDR2 from the germline V gene are SGHKS and YYEKEE (reference sequence). The CDR3 spells CASSLSGGTSNEQFF. CDR3 sequence (DNA): TGTGCCAGCAGTTTAAGCGGGGGTACTTCGAATGAGCAGTTCTTC.

The J gene is TRBJ2-1, the V gene TRBV5-6, with 7 bases lining up with TRBD1. V lost 4 bases and J lost 5; bases outside the gene matches: 3. The CDR3 is 13 amino acids. CDR1 is SGHDT and CDR2 is YYEEEE in the germline V gene. The CDR3, as DNA: TGTGCCAGCAGCCACGGACAGGACAATGAGCAGTTCTTC. Translation: CASSHGQDNEQFF.

This clonotype was recorded many times. The chain is built from TRBV12-3 or TRBV12-4 and TRBJ1-1, with D possibly TRBD1 on 5 matching bases. Deletions cut 7 bases from V and 5 bases from J, with 17 bases between. The length of the CDR3 is 14 residues. The CDR3 nucleotides are TGTGCCAGCACCCTGGGGGGGGTAAAAACTGAAGCTTTCTTT. It codes for CASTLGGVKTEAFF.